This T cell receptor beta chain was found in a study of blood T cell repertoires in COVID-19 (dated by TCRdb to between 2020 and 2021). Broadly, across the study: The collaborator samples originated in the United States, Italy and Spain and spanned the acute and convalescent phases of COVID-19. Subjects who had been exposed to COVID-19, were actively infected with it, or had recovered from it provided the deeply sampled blood TCRbeta repertoires that made up the dataset. The samples were drawn from the first 160 participants of the ongoing ImmuneRACE study and from 1,200 or so subjects provided by 6 global collaborators. The repertoires were released in a freely available public database meant as a resource for research on the immune response to SARS-CoV-2. Sample metadata almost always included a de-identified subject ID, COVID-19 status, age in years and sex. The material from the prospective study consisted of cDNA or gDNA derived from T cells, B-cell-depleted T cells, or PBMCs. HLA class I and class II types, where available, came from metadata supplied by the sample provider rather than from assay-based typing. The study at large found these results: Clinical and demographic metadata were provided uncurated, with the amount varying by source and participant.

The immunoSEQ Assay, a bias-controlled multiplex PCR, was used to amplify TCRbeta CDR3 regions from genomic DNA. The authors' analysis ran thus. Within the assay, amplification of reference gene primers was used to estimate how many nucleated cells each sample contained. To quantify the absolute abundance of each unique TCRbeta CDR3 rearrangement, sequence reads were collapsed and filtered. For each sample, productive Simpson clonality was calculated by taking the square root of Simpson's diversity index across productive rearrangements. This is the immuneACCESS table as TCRdb keeps it, with only in-frame sequences that have V and J called. A part of the clones is gone; compared with another copy, unresolved V genes explain less than half, and the rest is unexplained. The D gene and trimming were derived from the DNA, and the V and J assignments and clone size from that table. Present in this sample are 35,000 to 40,000 clones, around 90% of which were seen just once. The ten largest clones add up to around 10% of the sample.

Whole blood was collected in K2EDTA tubes by collaborating institutions according to the institutions' own protocols. For TCRbeta analysis, collaborators shipped samples as frozen whole blood, isolated PBMCs, or DNA extracted from either of those sample types. There are a few counts of this clone. This receptor's antigen is unknown. No much larger clonotype is one base removed from it; base qualities were not supplied. The germline V gene (reference sequence) specifies MNHEY as CDR1 and SMNVEV as CDR2. The CDR3 runs 15 amino acids, cysteine and phenylalanine included. Only the CDR3 part of the read is kept: 45 bases, read in frame from the first base. V and J are truncated by 2 bases and 8 bases respectively, leaving an intervening sequence of 18 bases.

Recombination connected TRBV27 to TRBJ1-1; a tentative D match to TRBD1 spans 5 bases. The sequence derives from a man in his 70s with acute or convalescent COVID-19. Sequencing input: peripheral blood. The CDR3 region: CASSLKAASDSEAFF. DNA sequence: TGTGCCAGCAGTTTAAAAGCCGCCTCCGACAGCGAAGCTTTCTTT.